Below are 24 T cell receptor beta chains sequenced from a single sample in a study of tumor-infiltrating lymphocytes in oesophageal squamous cell carcinoma (dated by TCRdb to 2015 to 2016). Preparation of the library involved PCR. Sequencing relied on an Illumina HiSeq 2000. TCRdb passed the public sequencing reads through fastp at Q25 and MiXCR, retaining productive beta sequences. Merged by CDR3 protein, the rows form single entries marked with the most common genes and DNA. The sample data list thousands of distinct CDR3 sequences, and roughly two thirds of these were observed just once. The biggest ten clones account for just over 35% of the sample. Sequenced sample: esophageal tumor tissue. These receptors were obtained from a female donor with esophageal squamous cell carcinoma.

This chain joins TRBV7-8 and TRBJ2-5; D may be TRBD2 (6 bases). TRBJ2-1 explains the end of the DNA better; the J call may be wrong. This CDR3 spans 13 amino acids. The germline V gene has CDR1 SGHVS and CDR2 FQNEAQ. In DNA, the CDR3 is TGTGCCAGCAGCTTAGTTCGGGGGAATGAGCAGTTCTTC. Its protein product is CASSLVRGNEQFF.

This clonotype was found once. The genes are TRBV7-6 and TRBJ2-1, with a weak D call TRBD2 (6 bases). V gave up 0 bases and J gave up 7 bases, with 13 bases separating them. This CDR3 is 15 amino acids long. CDR1 is SGHVS, CDR2 FNYEAQ, per germline. The CDR3 sequence is CASSLAGREMNEQFF. CDR3 sequence (DNA): TGTGCCAGCAGCTTAGCGGGCCGGGAGATGAATGAGCAGTTCTTC.

The chain uses TRBV11-3 and TRBJ2-1, with 7 bases aligning to TRBD2. This CDR3 contains 15 residues. Trimming at V came to 1 base and at J to 0 bases, leaving 0 bases not matched to a gene. From germline, CDR1 is SGHNT and CDR2 YENEEA. The CDR3 DNA sequence: TGTGCCAGCAGCTTAGCGGGGGGCTCCTACAATGAGCAGTTCTTC. Residues: CASSLAGGSYNEQFF.

This clonotype was observed a few times. This chain joins TRBV7-8 and TRBJ2-7, with 7 bases identical to TRBD1. Germline trimming cut 5 bases from V and 0 bases from J; bases unmatched to any gene: 7. Germline V gene data show CDR1 as SGHVS and CDR2 as FQNEAQ. CDR3 size: 15 residues. The CDR3 nucleotides read TGTGCCAGCAGCCCAAGACAGGGTCCCTCCTACGAGCAGTACTTC. It is translated as CASSPRQGPSYEQYF.

The V gene is TRBV11-2, the J gene TRBJ1-3, with 7 bases that match TRBD1. The CDR3 runs to 15 residues. Germline CDR1 is SGHAT and CDR2 is FQNNGV. V trimming: 2 bases; J trimming: 3 bases; junction bases outside the gene matches: 4. CDR3 region: CASSLPSGGGNTIYF. DNA for the CDR3: TGTGCCAGCAGCTTACCCTCAGGGGGTGGAAACACCATATATTTT.

The chain employs TRBV9 and TRBJ2-3, with 8 bases aligning to TRBD1. V lost 2 bases and J lost 4; bases outside the gene matches: 6. Germline V gene data show CDR1 as SGDLS and CDR2 as YYNGEE. CDR3 length equals 15 residues. The chain's CDR3 is CASSVQGASADTQYF. The CDR3 coding sequence is TGTGCCAGCAGCGTCCAGGGGGCGTCCGCAGATACGCAGTATTTT.

This chain links TRBV6-8 with TRBJ2-1; D is possibly TRBD1 or TRBD2 (5 bases each). In germline, CDR1 is MNHGY, CDR2 SAAAGT. The length of the CDR3 is 15 residues. Trimming cost V 4 bases and J 5 bases, with 15 bases left between them. The CDR3 is CASSLRGVVHNEQFF. The CDR3 DNA reads as TGTGCCAGCAGTTTACGGGGCGTTGTCCACAATGAGCAGTTCTTC.

The chain carries TRBV7-2 and TRBJ2-1; D might be TRBD1 or TRBD2, each matching 6 bases. The CDR3 covers 16 residues. Trimming shortened V by 2 bases and J by 1 base, and 12 bases separated the two germline ends. The V gene's germline CDR1 is SGHTA and CDR2 FQGNSA. The CDR3 DNA is TGTGCCAGCAGCTTAAACGCGGGGACATCCTACAATGAGCAGTTCTTC. The encoded protein is CASSLNAGTSYNEQFF.

This chain joins TRBV7-6 and TRBJ2-4; no clear D gene. The closer fit of TRBJ2-1 to the DNA end suggests the J call may be wrong. This CDR3 has 14 residues. The germline V gene encodes CDR1 SGHVS and CDR2 FNYEAQ. The CDR3 loop reads CASSLLRRYNEQFF. CDR3 sequence (DNA): TGTGCCAGCAGCTTATTACGACGGTACAATGAGCAGTTCTTC.

By sample share, this clonotype is medium-sized. The rearrangement links TRBV5-4 to TRBJ1-1; 9 bases line up with TRBD1. The germline V gene has CDR1 SGHNT and CDR2 YYREEE (reference sequence). The CDR3 consists of 14 residues. V gave up 4 bases and J gave up 5 bases; unmatched junction bases: 6. Written as DNA, the CDR3 is TGTGCCAGCAGCCCGGGACAGGGTAAAACTGAAGCTTTCTTT. It encodes CASSPGQGKTEAFF.

On this clonotype: One end of the junction varies from germline; a read error may be responsible. This rearrangement joins TRBV27 to TRBJ1-1; D ambiguous. Germline assignment: CDR1 MNHEY and CDR2 SMNVEV (reference sequence). This CDR3 region has 11 residues. The CDR3 loop reads CASGLPYEQYF. The DNA for the CDR3 is TGTGCCAGCGGATTACCCTACGAGCAGTACTTT.

This clonotype is medium-sized by share. The V call is TRBV12-3 or TRBV12-4, the J call TRBJ1-6; D unresolved. The CDR3 runs to 13 residues. The ends were cut back, 3 bases at V and 5 bases at J, with 5 bases in the middle. The CDR3 nucleotides are TGTGCCAGCAGTTTCGCCGATAATTCACCCCTCCACTTT. It encodes CASSFADNSPLHF.

V and J are TRBV11-2 and TRBJ1-2, with 8 bases fitting TRBD1. V shed 5 bases, J shed 0 bases, and the junction held 8 bases outside the gene matches. Germline CDR1 and CDR2: SGHAT and FQNNGV. CDR3 size: 16 residues. CDR3 sequence: CASSLRTGRANYGYTF. CDR3 sequence (DNA): TGTGCCAGCAGCCTGCGGACAGGGCGAGCTAACTATGGCTACACCTTC.

The V call is TRBV7-6, the J call TRBJ1-1; D not certain. Per the germline V gene, CDR1 is SGHVS and CDR2 is FNYEAQ. V gave up 5 bases and J gave up 0 bases, with 13 bases separating them. The CDR3 spans 15 residues. The CDR3 region has the DNA TGTGCCAGCAGCACCTTTGACACAATGAACACTGAAGCTTTCTTT. Translated, it gives CASSTFDTMNTEAFF.

The chain carries TRBV7-6 and TRBJ2-5; 8 bases match TRBD2. The end of the DNA aligns better with TRBJ2-1, so the J call may be wrong. The CDR3 has 18 residues. CDR1 is SGHVS, CDR2 FNYEAQ, per germline. This CDR3 is CASSRLPTLAEDGHEQFF. CDR3 in DNA: TGTGCCAGCAGCCGCCTCCCAACACTAGCGGAAGACGGCCATGAGCAGTTCTTC.

The chain recombines TRBV19 with TRBJ2-2; perhaps TRBD1 as D (5 bases). This CDR3 is built from 16 residues. Germline-derived CDR1 and CDR2 are LNHDA and SQIVND (reference sequence). V was cut by 3 bases and J by 3 bases, with 14 bases left in between. The CDR3 DNA follows: TGTGCCAGTAGTATGAGAAAGGGGAAGGACACCGGGGAGCTGTTTTTT. Protein sequence: CASSMRKGKDTGELFF.

The chain joins TRBV12-5 to TRBJ2-3; D is ambiguous. The DNA matches TRBJ2-7 better at its end, which makes the J call doubtful. Looked up from germline, CDR1 is LGHNT and CDR2 is FRNRAP. The CDR3 runs to 15 residues. The CDR3 nucleotides read TGTGCTAGTGGTTTGGTAATGGTATCGGCCTACGAGCAGTACTTC. Translating gives CASGLVMVSAYEQYF.

The rearrangement links TRBV6-2 or TRBV6-3 to TRBJ2-5; 8 bases fit TRBD1. The J call may be mistaken, given a closer DNA end match to TRBJ2-1. The CDR3 runs to 15 residues. CDR1 and CDR2 (germline): MNHEY, SVGEGT. CDR3 protein: CASSLEYRGASEQFF. CDR3 in DNA: TGTGCCAGCAGCTTAGAATACAGGGGGGCGAGTGAGCAGTTCTTC.

This chain joins TRBV6-1 and TRBJ2-5; D not certain. Trimming took off 5 bases at V and 11 bases at J, with 12 bases between the two ends. Germline loops: CDR1 MNHNS, CDR2 SASEGT. This CDR3 has 11 residues. CDR3 region: CASSSRDEQYF. In nucleotides, the CDR3 is TGTGCCAGCAGTTCACGCGATGAGCAGTACTTC.

By frequency in the sample, this clonotype is medium-sized. The rearrangement links TRBV24-1 to TRBJ1-5; no clear D gene. The germline gives CDR1 KGHDR, CDR2 SFDVKD. CDR3 length: 14 amino acids. V shed 0 bases and J shed 3 bases, with 5 bases lying between them. This CDR3 reads CATSDLSINQPQHF. The DNA for the CDR3 is TGTGCCACCAGTGATTTGAGCATCAATCAGCCCCAGCATTTT.

The chain employs TRBV11-2 and TRBJ2-3, with TRBD2 identical over 9 bases. The J call may be mistaken, given a closer DNA end match to TRBJ2-1. Germline V gene sequence: CDR1 SGHAT, CDR2 FQNNGV. The CDR3 contains 14 residues. CDR3 DNA: TGTGCCAGCAGCGGACTAGCGTACTACAATGAGCAGTTCTTC. Its protein product is CASSGLAYYNEQFF.

The chain uses TRBV7-3 and TRBJ2-5; 9 bases match TRBD1. V dropped 4 bases and J dropped 11; count of bases not matched to a gene: 14. CDR3 length equals 15 residues. Germline V gene sequence: CDR1 SGHTA, CDR2 FQGTGA. The CDR3 here is CASSSGTGIENEQYF. CDR3 coding DNA: TGTGCCAGCAGCTCAGGGACAGGGATTGAGAATGAGCAGTACTTC.

This chain connects TRBV7-8 to TRBJ2-4, with 7 bases aligning to TRBD2. The J call could be wrong; TRBJ2-1 is a better fit for the DNA end. Germline assignment: CDR1 SGHVS and CDR2 FQNEAQ. The CDR3 is 18 amino acids. The CDR3 loop is CASSLIAGGSGLYNEQFF. For the CDR3, the DNA is TGTGCCAGCAGCTTAATTGCCGGGGGTAGCGGGCTCTACAATGAGCAGTTCTTC.

V and J are TRBV11-2 and TRBJ2-1; 7 bases are shared with TRBD2. The J call is in doubt because the DNA end fits TRBJ2-7 better. The CDR3 is made up of 16 amino acids. Germline V gives CDR1 SGHAT, CDR2 FQNNGV. CDR3 coding DNA: TGTGCCAGCAGCTTAGGGGCGGGAGTTCGGTCCTACGAGCAGTACTTC. This codes for CASSLGAGVRSYEQYF.